One and the same sample provided the 6 T cell receptor beta chains below, sequenced in a study of siplizumab effects on memory and regulatory T cells. The table came from immunoSEQ multiplex PCR; TCRdb's copy has only in-frame clones and leaves some out. Of about 100,000 clones in the sample, just over 90% were seen once. Sequencing was carried out using Tregs sorted from blood. These receptors originate from a human donor in good health.

The chain employs TRBV7-3 and TRBJ2-1; the match to TRBD2 covers 8 bases. Germline V gene data show CDR1 as SGHTA and CDR2 as FQGTGA. CDR3 length: 15 amino acids. With V trimmed by 2 bases and J by 4 bases, 4 bases remained unmatched. The CDR3 loop reads CASSLGLAGYNEQFF. The CDR3, as DNA: TGTGCCAGCAGCTTAGGCCTAGCGGGTTACAATGAGCAGTTCTTC.

The J gene is TRBJ2-5, the V gene TRBV15; D not resolved. The CDR3 contains 14 residues. CDR1 is LNHNV and CDR2 is YYDKDF in the germline V gene (reference sequence). The V and J ends lost 0 bases and 5 bases respectively, with 10 bases between them. The CDR3 nucleotides read TGTGCCACCAGCAGAGATCTGTTCATGGAGACCCAGTACTTC. Its translation: CATSRDLFMETQYF.

This clone was recorded once. This chain joins TRBV6-5 and TRBJ1-2; unclear D gene. V lost 5 bases, J lost 4 bases, and 17 bases lay in between. The CDR3 contains 15 residues. Germline V gives CDR1 MNHEY, CDR2 SVGAGI. The CDR3 coding sequence is TGTGCCAGCAGTCGACTTCTGTTGGGCCCCTATGGCTACACCTTC. Amino acid sequence: CASSRLLLGPYGYTF.

This rearrangement joins TRBV6-1 to TRBJ1-3, with D perhaps TRBD1 (5 bases). The V gene lost 6 bases and the J gene lost 1 base, with 10 bases spanning the gap. CDR1 and CDR2 from the germline V gene are MNHNS and SASEGT. This CDR3 has 14 residues. The CDR3, as DNA: TGTGCCAGCAGGGGCGGGACTTCTGGAAACACCATATATTTT. It encodes CASRGGTSGNTIYF.

V and J are TRBV7-8 and TRBJ1-1, with D perhaps TRBD1 (5 bases). CDR1 and CDR2 from the germline V gene are SGHVS and FQNEAQ. Trimming pared 1 base from V and 4 bases from J, leaving 10 bases between. The CDR3 has 14 amino acids. This CDR3 reads CASSLVGESTEAFF. The CDR3 DNA reads TGTGCCAGCAGCTTAGTGGGGGAATCCACTGAAGCTTTCTTT.

The J gene is TRBJ2-2, the V gene TRBV4-2, with 11 bases identical to TRBD2. V shed 3 bases and J 6 bases; nucleotides not matched to a gene: 6. Per the germline V gene, CDR1 is LGHNA and CDR2 is YNFKEQ. CDR3 length: 16 amino acids. CDR3 loop: CASSHSSGREAGELFF. The CDR3 DNA follows: TGTGCCAGCAGCCATAGTAGCGGGAGGGAGGCCGGGGAGCTGTTTTTT.